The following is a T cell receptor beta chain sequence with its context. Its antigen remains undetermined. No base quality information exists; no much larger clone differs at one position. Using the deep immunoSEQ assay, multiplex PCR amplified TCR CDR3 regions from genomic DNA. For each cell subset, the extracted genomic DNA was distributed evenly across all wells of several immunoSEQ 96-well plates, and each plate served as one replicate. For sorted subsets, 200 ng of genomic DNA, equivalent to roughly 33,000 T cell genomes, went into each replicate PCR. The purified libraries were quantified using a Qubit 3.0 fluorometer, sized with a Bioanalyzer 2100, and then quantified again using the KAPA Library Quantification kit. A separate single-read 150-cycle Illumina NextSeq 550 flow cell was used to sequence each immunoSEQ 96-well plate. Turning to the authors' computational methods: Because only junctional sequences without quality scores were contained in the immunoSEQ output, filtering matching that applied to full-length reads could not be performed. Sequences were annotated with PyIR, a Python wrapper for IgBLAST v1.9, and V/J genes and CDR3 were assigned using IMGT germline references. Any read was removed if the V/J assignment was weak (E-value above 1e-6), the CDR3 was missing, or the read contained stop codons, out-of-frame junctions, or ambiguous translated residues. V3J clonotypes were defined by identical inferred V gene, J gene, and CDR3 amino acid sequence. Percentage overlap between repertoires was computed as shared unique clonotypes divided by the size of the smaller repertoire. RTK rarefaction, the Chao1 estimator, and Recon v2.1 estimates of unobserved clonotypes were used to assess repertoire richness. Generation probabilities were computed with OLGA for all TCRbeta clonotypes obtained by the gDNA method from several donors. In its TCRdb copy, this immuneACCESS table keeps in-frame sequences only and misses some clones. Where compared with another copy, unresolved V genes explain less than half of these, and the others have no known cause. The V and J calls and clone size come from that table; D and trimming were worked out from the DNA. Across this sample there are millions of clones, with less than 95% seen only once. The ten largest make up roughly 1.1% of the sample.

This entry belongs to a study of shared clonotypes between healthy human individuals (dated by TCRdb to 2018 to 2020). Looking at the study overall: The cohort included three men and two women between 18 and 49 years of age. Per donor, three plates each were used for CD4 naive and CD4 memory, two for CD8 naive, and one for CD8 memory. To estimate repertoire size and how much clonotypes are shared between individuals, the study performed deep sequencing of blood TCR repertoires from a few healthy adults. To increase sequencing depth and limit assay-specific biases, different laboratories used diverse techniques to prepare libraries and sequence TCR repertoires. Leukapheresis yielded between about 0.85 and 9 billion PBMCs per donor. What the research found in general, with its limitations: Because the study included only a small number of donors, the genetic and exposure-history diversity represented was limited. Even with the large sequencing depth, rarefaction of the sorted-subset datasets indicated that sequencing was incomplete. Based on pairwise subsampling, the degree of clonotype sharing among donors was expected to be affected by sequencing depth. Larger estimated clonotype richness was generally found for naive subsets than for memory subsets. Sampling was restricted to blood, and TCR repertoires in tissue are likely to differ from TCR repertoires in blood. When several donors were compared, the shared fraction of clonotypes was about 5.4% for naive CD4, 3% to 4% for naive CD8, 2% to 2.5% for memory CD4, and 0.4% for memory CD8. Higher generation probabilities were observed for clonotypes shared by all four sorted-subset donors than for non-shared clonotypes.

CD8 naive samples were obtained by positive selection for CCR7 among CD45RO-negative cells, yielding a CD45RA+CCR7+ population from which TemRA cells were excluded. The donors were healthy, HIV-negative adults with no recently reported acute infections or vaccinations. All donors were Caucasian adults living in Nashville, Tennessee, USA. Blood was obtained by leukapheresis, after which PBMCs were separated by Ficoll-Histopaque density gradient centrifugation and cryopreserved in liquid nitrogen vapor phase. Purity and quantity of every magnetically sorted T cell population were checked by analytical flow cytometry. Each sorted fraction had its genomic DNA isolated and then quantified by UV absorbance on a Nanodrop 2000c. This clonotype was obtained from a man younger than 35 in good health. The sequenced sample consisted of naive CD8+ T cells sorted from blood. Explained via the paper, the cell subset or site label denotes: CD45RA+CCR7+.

The CDR3 here reads CASSESSVYEQYF. The nucleotide sequence is given as TGTGCCAGCAGTGAGTCTAGCGTGTACGAGCAGTACTTC. The chain joins TRBV6-1 to TRBJ2-7; TRBD2 is a weak D gene call, 6 bases matching. CDR1 and CDR2 are drawn from the germline V gene: MNHNS, SASEGT. The CDR3, from cysteine to phenylalanine, totals 13 residues. Just the 39-base CDR3 DNA is kept, in frame starting at base 1. V loses 3 bases of germline sequence and J loses 4 bases, and the interval between the two ends is 10 bases.